Sequencing of this T cell receptor (beta chain) was carried out in a study of CD8 T cells in ankylosing spondylitis. Regarding the study as a whole: Some motif variants had been reported before (in reactive arthritis synovial fluid and blood). Matched ankylosing spondylitis synovial fluid reportedly contained a significantly enriched population of disease-linked clones.

TCR beta libraries were made by quantitative 5'-RACE with molecular barcodes. TCRdb re-called the 5' RACE reads with MiXCR, one entry per CDR3 protein. Among approximately 140,000 distinct CDR3 sequences listed, around 45% were seen once. Germline lookup yields CDR1 LGHDT and CDR2 YNNKEL (reference sequence). The CDR3 consists of 20 residues. The V end lost 4 bases, the J end lost 4 bases, and 29 bases lay between the germline ends. This clonotype was detected only once. Its cognate antigen is unknown. The specimen sequenced was synovial fluid, either unsorted or a sorted T cell fraction (not recorded which). The J gene is TRBJ2-1, the V gene TRBV3-1, with D perhaps TRBD2 (5 bases). This receptor was taken from a male donor with ankylosing spondylitis. DNA of the CDR3: TGTGCCAGCAGCCCCATACCTGTAGGTACGAGCGGAGTTATATACAATGAGCAGTTCTTC. This codes for CASSPIPVGTSGVIYNEQFF.